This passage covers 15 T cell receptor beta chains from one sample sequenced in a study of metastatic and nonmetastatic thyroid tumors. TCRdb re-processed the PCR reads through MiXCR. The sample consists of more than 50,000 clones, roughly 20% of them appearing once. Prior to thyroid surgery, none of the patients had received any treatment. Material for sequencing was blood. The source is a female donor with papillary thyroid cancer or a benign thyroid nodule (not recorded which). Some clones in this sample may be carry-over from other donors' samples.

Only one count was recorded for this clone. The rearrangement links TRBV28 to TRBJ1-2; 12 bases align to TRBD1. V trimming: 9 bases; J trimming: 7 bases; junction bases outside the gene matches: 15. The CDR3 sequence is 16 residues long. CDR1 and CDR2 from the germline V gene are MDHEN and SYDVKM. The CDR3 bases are TGTGCCAGGACCACCGGGACAGGGGGCCTTCTGGGTGGCTACACCTTC. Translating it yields CARTTGTGGLLGGYTF.

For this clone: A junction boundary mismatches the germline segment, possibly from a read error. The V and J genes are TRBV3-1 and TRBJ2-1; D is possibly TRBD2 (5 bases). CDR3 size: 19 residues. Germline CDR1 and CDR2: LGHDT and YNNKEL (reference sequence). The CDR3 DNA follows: TGTGCCAGCAGCCAAGATCGTAGTGGGAGTTCGAGCTCCTACAATGAGCGGTTCTTC. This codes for CASSQDRSGSSSSYNERFF.

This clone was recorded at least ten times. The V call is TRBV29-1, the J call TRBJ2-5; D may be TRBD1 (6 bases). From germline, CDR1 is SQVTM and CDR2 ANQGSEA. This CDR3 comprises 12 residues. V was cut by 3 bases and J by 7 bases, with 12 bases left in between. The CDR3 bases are TGCAGCGTTGAGGGGGCCCCGGGGACCCAGTACTTC. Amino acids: CSVEGAPGTQYF.

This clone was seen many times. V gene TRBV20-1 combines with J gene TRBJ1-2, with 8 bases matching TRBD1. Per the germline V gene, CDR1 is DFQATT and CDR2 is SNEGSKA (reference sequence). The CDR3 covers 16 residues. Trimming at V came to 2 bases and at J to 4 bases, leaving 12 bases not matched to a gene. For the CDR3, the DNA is TGCAGTGCTAGACTCGATGCCGGGACAGGCTTCTATGGCTACACCTTC. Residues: CSARLDAGTGFYGYTF.

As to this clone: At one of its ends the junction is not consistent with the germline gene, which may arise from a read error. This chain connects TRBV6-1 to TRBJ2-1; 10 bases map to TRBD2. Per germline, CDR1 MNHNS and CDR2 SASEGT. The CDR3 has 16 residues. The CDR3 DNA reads TGTGCCAGCAGTGAAGCGGTTAGCGGGAGGCGGAATGAGCATTTCTTC. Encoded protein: CASSEAVSGRRNEHFF.

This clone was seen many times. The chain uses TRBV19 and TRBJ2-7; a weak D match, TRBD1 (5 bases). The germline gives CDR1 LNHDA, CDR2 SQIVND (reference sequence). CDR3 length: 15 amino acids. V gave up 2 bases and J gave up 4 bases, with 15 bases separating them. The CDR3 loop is CASSITAGAGYEQYF. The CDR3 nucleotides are TGTGCCAGTAGTATAACCGCAGGTGCAGGGTACGAGCAGTACTTC.

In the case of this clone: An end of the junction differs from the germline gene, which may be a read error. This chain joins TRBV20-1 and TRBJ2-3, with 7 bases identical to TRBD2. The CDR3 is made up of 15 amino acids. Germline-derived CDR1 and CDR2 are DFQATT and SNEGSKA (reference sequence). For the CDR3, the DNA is TGCTGTGCTAGAGTGCGGGAGCCCTACACATATACGCAGTATTTT. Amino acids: CCARVREPYTYTQYF.

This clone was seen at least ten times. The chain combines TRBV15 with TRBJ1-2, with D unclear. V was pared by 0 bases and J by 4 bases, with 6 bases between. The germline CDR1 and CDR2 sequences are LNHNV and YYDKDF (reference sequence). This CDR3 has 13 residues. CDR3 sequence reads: CATSRELAYGYTF. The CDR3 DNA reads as TGTGCCACCAGCAGAGAATTGGCCTATGGCTACACCTTC.

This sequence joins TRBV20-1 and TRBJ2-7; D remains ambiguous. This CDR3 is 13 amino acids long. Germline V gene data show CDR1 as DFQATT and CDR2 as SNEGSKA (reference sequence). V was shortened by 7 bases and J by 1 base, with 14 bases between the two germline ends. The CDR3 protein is CSDSFDESYEQYF. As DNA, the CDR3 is TGCAGTGATAGTTTCGACGAATCCTACGAGCAGTACTTC.

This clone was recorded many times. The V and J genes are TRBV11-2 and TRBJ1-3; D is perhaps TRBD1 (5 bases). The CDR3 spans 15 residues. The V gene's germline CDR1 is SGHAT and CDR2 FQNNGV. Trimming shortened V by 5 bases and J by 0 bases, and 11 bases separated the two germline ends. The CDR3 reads CASSRGGPSGNTIYF. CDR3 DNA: TGTGCCAGCAGCAGGGGAGGACCCTCTGGAAACACCATATATTTT. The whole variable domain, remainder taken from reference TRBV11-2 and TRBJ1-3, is EAGVAQSPRYKIIEKRQSVAFWCNPISGHATLYWYQQILGQGPKLLIQFQNNGVVDDSQLPKDRFSAERLKGVDSTLKIQPAKLEDSAVYLCASSRGGPSGNTIYFGEGSWLTVV.

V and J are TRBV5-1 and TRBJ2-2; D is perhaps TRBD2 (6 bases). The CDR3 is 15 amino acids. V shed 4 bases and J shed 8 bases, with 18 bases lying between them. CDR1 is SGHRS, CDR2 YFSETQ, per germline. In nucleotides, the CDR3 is TGCGCCAGCAGCAAGGGACTGGTCGGCACAGGGGAGCTGTTTTTT. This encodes CASSKGLVGTGELFF.

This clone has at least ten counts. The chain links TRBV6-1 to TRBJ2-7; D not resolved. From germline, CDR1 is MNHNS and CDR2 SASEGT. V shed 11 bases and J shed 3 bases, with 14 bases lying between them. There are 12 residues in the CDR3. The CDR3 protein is CAARISNYEQYF. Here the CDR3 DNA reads TGTGCCGCGAGGATTTCCAACTACGAGCAGTACTTC.

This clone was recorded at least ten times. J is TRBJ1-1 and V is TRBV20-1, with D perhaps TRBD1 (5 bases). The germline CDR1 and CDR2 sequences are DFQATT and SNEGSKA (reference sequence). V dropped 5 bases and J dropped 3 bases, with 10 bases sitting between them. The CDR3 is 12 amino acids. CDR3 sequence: CSALDSHTEAFF. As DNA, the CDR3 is TGCAGTGCTTTAGACAGCCACACTGAAGCTTTCTTT.

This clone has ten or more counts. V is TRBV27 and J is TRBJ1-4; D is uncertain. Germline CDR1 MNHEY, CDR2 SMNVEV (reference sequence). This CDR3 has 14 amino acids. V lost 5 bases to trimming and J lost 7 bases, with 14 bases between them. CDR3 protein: CASSPGGWGEKLFF. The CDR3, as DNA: TGTGCCAGCAGTCCGGGAGGCTGGGGTGAAAAACTGTTTTTT.

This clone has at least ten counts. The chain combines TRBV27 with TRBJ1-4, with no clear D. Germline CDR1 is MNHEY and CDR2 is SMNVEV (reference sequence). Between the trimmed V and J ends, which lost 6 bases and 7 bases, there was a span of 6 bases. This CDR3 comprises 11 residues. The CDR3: CASRRGEKLFF. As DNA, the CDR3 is TGTGCCAGCAGGCGGGGTGAAAAACTGTTTTTT.